This TCR beta chain was identified during a study of blood T cell repertoires in COVID-19. The wider study: Samples of COVID-19 (acute and convalescent) were obtained from the United States, Italy and Spain. Nucleic acid was either cDNA or gDNA, and it came from T cells, B-cell-depleted T cells, or PBMCs.

CDR3 size: 16 residues. With V trimmed by 1 base and J by 4 bases, 5 bases remained unmatched. Per germline, CDR1 SGHTA and CDR2 FQGNSA. In the authors' methods: By means of reference gene primer amplification, nucleated cell counts were estimated. Libraries were prepared by immunoSEQ multiplex PCR; TCRdb keeps only in-frame clonotypes and omits some of them. V, J and clone size are taken as reported in that table, and D and trimming were inferred from the DNA itself. The table shows approximately 170,000 clones, with just under 85% occurring only once. Seattle patients were enrolled during active infection and followed longitudinally.

The chain employs TRBV7-2 and TRBJ2-3, with 10 bases fitting TRBD2. Specimen: peripheral blood. This TCR was sampled from a woman older than 75 with COVID-19, enrolled during active disease. CDR3 protein: CASSLEASGSADTQYF. Here the CDR3 DNA reads TGTGCCAGCAGCTTAGAGGCTAGCGGGAGCGCAGATACGCAGTATTTT.